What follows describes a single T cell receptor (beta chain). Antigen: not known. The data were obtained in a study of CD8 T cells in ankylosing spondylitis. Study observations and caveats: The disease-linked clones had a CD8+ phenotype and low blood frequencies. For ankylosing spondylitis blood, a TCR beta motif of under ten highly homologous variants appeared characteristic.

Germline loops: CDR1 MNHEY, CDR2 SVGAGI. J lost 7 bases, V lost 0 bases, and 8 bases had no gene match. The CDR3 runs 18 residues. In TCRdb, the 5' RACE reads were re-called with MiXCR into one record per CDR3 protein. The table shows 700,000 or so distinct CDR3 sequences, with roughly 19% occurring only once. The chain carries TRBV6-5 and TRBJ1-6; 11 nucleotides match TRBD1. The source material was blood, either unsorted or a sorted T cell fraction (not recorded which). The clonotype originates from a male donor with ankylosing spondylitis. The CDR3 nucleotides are TGTGCCAGCAGTTACTCGACAGGACAGGGGGCTTTAAATTCACCCCTCCACTTT. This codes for CASSYSTGQGALNSPLHF.